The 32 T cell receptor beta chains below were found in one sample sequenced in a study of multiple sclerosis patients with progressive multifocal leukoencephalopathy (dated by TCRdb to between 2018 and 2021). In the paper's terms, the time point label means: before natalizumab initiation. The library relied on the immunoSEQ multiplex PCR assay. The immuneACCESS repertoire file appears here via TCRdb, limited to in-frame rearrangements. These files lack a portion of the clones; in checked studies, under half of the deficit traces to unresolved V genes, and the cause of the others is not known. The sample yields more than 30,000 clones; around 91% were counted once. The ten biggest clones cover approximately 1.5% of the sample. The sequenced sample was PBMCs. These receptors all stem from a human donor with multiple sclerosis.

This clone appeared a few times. In nucleotides, the CDR3 is TGTGCCAGCGGCACCGCCGGAAACACCATATATTTT. It specifies CASGTAGNTIYF. V and J are TRBV6-6 and TRBJ1-3; D ambiguous. The CDR3 length is 12 residues. Germline CDR1 MNHNY, CDR2 SVGAGI (reference sequence). The V end lost 8 bases, the J end lost 4 bases, and 9 bases lay between the germline ends.

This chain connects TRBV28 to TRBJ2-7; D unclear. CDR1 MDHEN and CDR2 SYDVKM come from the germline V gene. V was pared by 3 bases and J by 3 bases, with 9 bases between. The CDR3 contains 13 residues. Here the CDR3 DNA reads TGTGCCAGCAGTTTGACCTCGGTCTACGAGCAGTACTTC. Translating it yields CASSLTSVYEQYF.

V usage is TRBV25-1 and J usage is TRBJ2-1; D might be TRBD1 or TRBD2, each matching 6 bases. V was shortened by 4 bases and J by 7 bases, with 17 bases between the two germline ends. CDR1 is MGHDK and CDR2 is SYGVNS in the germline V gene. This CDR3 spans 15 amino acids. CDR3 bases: TGTGCCAGCAGTGCGACGGGGGCGACTGGGAATGAGCAGTTCTTC. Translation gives CASSATGATGNEQFF.

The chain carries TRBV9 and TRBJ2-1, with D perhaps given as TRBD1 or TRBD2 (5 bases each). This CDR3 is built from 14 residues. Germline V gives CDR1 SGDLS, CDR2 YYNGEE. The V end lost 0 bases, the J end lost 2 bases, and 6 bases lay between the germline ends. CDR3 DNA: TGTGCCAGCAGCGTAGGGGACGCCTACAATGAGCAGTTCTTC. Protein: CASSVGDAYNEQFF.

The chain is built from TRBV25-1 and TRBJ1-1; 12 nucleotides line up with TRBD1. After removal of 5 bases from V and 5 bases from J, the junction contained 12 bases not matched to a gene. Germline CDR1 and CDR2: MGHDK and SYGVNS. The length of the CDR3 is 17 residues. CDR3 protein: CASSPRLGQGARTEAFF. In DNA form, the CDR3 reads TGTGCCAGCAGTCCTCGGTTGGGACAGGGGGCGCGGACTGAAGCTTTCTTT.

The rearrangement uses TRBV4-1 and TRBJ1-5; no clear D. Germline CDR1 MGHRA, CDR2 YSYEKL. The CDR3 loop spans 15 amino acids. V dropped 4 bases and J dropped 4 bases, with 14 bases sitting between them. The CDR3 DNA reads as TGCGCCAGCAGCCCACACAATATGTGGAATCAGCCCCAGCATTTT. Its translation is CASSPHNMWNQPQHF.

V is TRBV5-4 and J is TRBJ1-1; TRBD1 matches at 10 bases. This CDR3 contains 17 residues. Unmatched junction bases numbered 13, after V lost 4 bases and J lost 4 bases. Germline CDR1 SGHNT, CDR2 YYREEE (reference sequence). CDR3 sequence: CASSKPSLGQGSTEAFF. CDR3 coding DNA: TGTGCCAGCAGCAAACCCTCACTGGGACAGGGGAGCACTGAAGCTTTCTTT.

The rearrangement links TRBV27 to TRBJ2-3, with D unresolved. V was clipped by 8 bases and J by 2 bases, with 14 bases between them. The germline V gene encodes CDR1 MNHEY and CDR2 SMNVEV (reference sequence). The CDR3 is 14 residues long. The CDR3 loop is CASAIRLHTDTQYF. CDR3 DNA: TGTGCCAGCGCGATCCGGCTACACACAGATACGCAGTATTTT.

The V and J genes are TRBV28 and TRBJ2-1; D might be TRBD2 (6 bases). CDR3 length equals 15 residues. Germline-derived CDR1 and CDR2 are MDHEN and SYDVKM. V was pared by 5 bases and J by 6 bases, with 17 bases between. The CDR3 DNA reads TGTGCCAGCAGTCCGCCAGGTTTGGGAGGCAATGAGCAGTTCTTC. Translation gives CASSPPGLGGNEQFF.

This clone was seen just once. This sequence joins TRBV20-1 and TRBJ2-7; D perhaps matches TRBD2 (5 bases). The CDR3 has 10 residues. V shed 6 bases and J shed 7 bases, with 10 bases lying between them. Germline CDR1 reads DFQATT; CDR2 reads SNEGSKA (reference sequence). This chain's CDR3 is CSAGLLEQYF. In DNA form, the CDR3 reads TGCAGTGCCGGACTTCTTGAGCAGTACTTC.

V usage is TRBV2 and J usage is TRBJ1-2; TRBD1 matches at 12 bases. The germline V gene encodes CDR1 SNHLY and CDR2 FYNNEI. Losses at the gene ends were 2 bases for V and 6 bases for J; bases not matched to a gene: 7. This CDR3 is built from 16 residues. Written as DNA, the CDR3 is TGTGCCAGCAGTGAATCCAGGGACAGGGGGCGCCATGGCTACACCTTC. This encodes CASSESRDRGRHGYTF. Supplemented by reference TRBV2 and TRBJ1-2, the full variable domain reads EPEVTQTPSHQVTQMGQEVILRCVPISNHLYFYWYRQILGQKVEFLVSFYNNEISEKSEIFDDQFSVERPDGSNFTLKIRSTKLEDSAMYFCASSESRDRGRHGYTFGSGTRLTVV.

CDR3 sequence: CAITGTGNDEQFF. CDR3 sequence (DNA): TGTGCCATCACCGGGACAGGGAATGATGAGCAGTTCTTC. This chain joins TRBV10-3 and TRBJ2-1, with 9 nucleotides matching TRBD1. From germline, CDR1 is ENHRY and CDR2 SYGVKD. The CDR3 is 13 residues long. V trimming: 7 bases; J trimming: 8 bases; junction bases outside the gene matches: 6.

CDR3 sequence reads: CASSPGQVAYNSPLHF. CDR3 bases: TGTGCCAGCAGTCCGGGACAGGTAGCCTATAATTCACCCCTCCACTTT. The rearrangement joins TRBV2 to TRBJ1-6; 8 bases map to TRBD1. V shed 5 bases, J shed 2 bases, and the junction held 5 bases outside the gene matches. This CDR3 has 16 amino acids. Germline lookup yields CDR1 SNHLY and CDR2 FYNNEI.

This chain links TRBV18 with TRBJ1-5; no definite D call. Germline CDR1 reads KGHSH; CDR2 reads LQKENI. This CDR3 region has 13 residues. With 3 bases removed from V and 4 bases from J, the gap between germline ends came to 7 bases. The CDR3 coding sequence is TGTGCCAGCTCACCCGGCGGAAATCAGCCCCAGCATTTT. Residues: CASSPGGNQPQHF.

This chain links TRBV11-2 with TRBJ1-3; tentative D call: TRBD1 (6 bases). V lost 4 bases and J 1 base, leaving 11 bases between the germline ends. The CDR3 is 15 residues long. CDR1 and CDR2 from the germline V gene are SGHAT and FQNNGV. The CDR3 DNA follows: TGTGCCAGCAGCTCGACTACAGGGTCTGGAAACACCATATATTTT. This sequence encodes CASSSTTGSGNTIYF. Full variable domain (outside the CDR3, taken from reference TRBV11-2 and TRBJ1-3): EAGVAQSPRYKIIEKRQSVAFWCNPISGHATLYWYQQILGQGPKLLIQFQNNGVVDDSQLPKDRFSAERLKGVDSTLKIQPAKLEDSAVYLCASSSTTGSGNTIYFGEGSWLTVV.

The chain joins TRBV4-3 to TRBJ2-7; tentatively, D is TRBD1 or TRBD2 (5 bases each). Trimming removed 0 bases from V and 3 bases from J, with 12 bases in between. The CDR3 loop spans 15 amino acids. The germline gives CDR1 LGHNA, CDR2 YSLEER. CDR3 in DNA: TGCGCCAGCAGCCAAGACAGGGACGGATTCTACGAGCAGTACTTC. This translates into CASSQDRDGFYEQYF.

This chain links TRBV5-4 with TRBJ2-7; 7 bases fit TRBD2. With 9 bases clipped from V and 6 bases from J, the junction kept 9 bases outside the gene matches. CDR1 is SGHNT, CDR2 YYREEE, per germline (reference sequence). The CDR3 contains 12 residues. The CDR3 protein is CATRTPGGEQYF. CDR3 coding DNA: TGTGCCACCCGGACACCGGGGGGCGAGCAGTACTTC.

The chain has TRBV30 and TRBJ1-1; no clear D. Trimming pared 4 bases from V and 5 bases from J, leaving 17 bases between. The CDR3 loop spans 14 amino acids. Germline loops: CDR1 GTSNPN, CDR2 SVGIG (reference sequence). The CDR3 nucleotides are TGTGCCTGGACCCAAGGAGGGCGGTCGACTGAAGCTTTCTTT. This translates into CAWTQGGRSTEAFF.

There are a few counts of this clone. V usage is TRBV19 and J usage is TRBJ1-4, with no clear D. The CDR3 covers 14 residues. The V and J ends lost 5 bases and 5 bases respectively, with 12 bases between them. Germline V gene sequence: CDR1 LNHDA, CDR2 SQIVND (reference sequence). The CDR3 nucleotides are TGTGCCAGTAGTGAACTAGGAAAGAATGAAAAACTGTTTTTT. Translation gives CASSELGKNEKLFF.

CDR3 nucleotide sequence: TGTGCCAGCACCCAGAACCAGGGACAGACCGTGGAGACCCAGTACTTC. Its translation is CASTQNQGQTVETQYF. The chain is built from TRBV18 and TRBJ2-5, with 7 bases lining up with TRBD1. The CDR3 runs to 16 residues. Trimming at V came to 8 bases and at J to 5 bases, leaving 17 bases not matched to a gene. CDR1 KGHSH and CDR2 LQKENI come from the germline V gene.

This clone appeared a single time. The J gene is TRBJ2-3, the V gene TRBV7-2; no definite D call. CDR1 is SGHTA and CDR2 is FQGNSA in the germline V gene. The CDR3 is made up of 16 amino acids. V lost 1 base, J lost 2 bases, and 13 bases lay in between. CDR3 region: CASSLEPRLYTDTQYF. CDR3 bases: TGTGCCAGCAGCTTAGAGCCCAGGCTCTACACAGATACGCAGTATTTT.

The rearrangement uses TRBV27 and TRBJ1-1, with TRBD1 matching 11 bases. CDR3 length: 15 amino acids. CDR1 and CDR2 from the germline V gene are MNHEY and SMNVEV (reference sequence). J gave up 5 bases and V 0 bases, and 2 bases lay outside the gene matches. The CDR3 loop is CASSLSGTGGTEAFF. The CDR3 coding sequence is TGTGCCAGCAGTTTATCTGGGACAGGGGGAACTGAAGCTTTCTTT.

CDR3 DNA: TGTGCCAGCACCCGGGGCGGGGTAAACACCGGGGAGCTGTTTTTT. Encoded protein: CASTRGGVNTGELFF. This chain uses TRBV27 with TRBJ2-2; D possibly corresponds to TRBD2 (6 bases). CDR3 length: 15 residues. Germline V gene lookup returns CDR1 MNHEY and CDR2 SMNVEV (reference sequence). V gave up 7 bases and J gave up 2 bases, with 14 bases separating them.

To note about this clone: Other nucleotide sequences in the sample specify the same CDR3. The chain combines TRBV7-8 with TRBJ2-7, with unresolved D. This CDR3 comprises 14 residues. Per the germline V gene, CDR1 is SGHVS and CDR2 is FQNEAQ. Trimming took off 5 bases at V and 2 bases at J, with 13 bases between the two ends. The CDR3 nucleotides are TGTGCCAGCAGCCTACGTAATCCACCCTACGAGCAGTACTTC. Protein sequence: CASSLRNPPYEQYF.

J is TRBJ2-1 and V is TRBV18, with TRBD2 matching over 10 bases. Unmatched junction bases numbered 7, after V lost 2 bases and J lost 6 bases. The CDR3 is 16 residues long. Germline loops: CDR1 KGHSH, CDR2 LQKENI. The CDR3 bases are TGTGCCAGCTCACCAACGAGCGGGGGGGCTTTCAATGAGCAGTTCTTC. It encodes CASSPTSGGAFNEQFF.

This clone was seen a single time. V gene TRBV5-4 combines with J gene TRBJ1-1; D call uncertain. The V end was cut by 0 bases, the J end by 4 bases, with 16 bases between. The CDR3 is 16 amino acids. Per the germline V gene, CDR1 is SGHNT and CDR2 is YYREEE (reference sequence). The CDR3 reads CASSLAPKGSSTEAFF. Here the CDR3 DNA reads TGTGCCAGCAGCTTGGCCCCTAAGGGATCAAGCACTGAAGCTTTCTTT.

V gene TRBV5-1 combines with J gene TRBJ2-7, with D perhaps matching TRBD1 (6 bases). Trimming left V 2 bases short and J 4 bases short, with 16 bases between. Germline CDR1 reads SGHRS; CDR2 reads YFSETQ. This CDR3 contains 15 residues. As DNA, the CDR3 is TGCGCCAGCAGCTTCACAGGGACCTTAGATTACGAGCAGTACTTC. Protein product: CASSFTGTLDYEQYF. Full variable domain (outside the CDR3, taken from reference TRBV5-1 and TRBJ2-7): KAGVTQTPRYLIKTRGQQVTLSCSPISGHRSVSWYQQTPGQGLQFLFEYFSETQRNKGNFPGRFSGRQFSNSRSEMNVSTLELGDSALYLCASSFTGTLDYEQYFGPGTRLTVT.

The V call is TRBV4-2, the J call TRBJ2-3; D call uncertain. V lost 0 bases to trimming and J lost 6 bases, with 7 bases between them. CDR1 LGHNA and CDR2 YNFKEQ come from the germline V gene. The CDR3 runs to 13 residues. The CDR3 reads CASSQDKRDTQYF. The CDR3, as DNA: TGTGCCAGCAGCCAAGATAAAAGGGATACGCAGTATTTT.

The CDR3 loop reads CASSLKKGQGSSGNTIYF. The CDR3 DNA reads TGTGCCAGCAGCTTGAAAAAGGGACAGGGAAGCTCTGGAAACACCATATATTTT. The chain links TRBV5-4 to TRBJ1-3, with TRBD1 matching over 9 bases. Trimming removed 1 base from V and 0 bases from J; junction bases left unmatched: 8. This CDR3 has 18 residues. Germline V gene sequence: CDR1 SGHNT, CDR2 YYREEE (reference sequence).

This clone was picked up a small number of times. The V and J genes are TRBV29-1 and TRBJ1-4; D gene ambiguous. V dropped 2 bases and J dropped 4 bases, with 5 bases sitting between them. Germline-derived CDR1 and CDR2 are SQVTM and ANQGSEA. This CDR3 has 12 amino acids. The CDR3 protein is CSVESDNEKLFF. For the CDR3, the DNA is TGCAGCGTTGAAAGTGATAATGAAAAACTGTTTTTT.

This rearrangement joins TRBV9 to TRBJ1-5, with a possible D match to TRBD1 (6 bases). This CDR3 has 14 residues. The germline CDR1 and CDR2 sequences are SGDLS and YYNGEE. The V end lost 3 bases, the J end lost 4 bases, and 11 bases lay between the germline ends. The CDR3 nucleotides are TGTGCCAGCAGCGGAAGGGGGGGAAATCAGCCCCAGCATTTT. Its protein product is CASSGRGGNQPQHF.

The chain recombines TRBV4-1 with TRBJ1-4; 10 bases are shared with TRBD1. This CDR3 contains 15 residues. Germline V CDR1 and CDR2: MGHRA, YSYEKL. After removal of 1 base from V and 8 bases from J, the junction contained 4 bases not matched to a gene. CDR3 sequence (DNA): TGCGCCAGCAGCCAAGGGGGGACAGGGGTCGAAAAACTGTTTTTT. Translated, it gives CASSQGGTGVEKLFF.